The entry below gives a single TCR beta chain sequence along with its context. Antigen unknown. It was with 60 Vbeta and 13 Jbeta primers that the PCR ran. Profiling relied on immunoSEQ multiplex PCR, and the TCRdb table lists in-frame clones only, not all of them. The profile shows around 100,000 clones, about three quarters of them singletons. V was pared by 4 bases and J by 4 bases, with 10 bases between. This CDR3 has 13 residues. Per the germline V gene, CDR1 is MGHRA and CDR2 is YSYEKL. The sample is drawn from a study of cytomegalovirus exposure and HLA in healthy donors. Study-wide points: In a later analysis, common viral pathogens appeared linked to several of the most significant clusters. CMV serostatus alone was available as immune exposure information. Earlier analysis found most TCR beta V segments productive about 90% or about 30% of the time.

The sequence was collected from a woman aged 40-49 years in good health and CMV-seropositive. Material for sequencing was PBMCs. The chain recombines TRBV4-1 with TRBJ1-2; the D gene is possibly TRBD1 (5 bases). The CDR3, as DNA: TGCGCCAGCAGCCCCGGAGGGGTCTATGGCTACACCTTC. It specifies CASSPGGVYGYTF.